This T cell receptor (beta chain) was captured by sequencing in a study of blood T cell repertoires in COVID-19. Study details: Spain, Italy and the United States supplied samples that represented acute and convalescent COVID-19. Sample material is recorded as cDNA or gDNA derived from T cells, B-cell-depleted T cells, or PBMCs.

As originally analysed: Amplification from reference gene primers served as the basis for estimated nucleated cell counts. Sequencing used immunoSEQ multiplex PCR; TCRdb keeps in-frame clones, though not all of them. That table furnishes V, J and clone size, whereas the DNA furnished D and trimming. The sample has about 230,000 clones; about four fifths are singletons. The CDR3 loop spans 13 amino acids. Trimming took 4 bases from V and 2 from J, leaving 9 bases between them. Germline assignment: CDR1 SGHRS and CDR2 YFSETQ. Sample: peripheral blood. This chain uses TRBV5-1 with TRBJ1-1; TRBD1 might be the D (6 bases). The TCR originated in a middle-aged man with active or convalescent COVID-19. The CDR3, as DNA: TGCGCCAGCAGCCCGGGACATAACACTGAAGCTTTCTTT. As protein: CASSPGHNTEAFF.